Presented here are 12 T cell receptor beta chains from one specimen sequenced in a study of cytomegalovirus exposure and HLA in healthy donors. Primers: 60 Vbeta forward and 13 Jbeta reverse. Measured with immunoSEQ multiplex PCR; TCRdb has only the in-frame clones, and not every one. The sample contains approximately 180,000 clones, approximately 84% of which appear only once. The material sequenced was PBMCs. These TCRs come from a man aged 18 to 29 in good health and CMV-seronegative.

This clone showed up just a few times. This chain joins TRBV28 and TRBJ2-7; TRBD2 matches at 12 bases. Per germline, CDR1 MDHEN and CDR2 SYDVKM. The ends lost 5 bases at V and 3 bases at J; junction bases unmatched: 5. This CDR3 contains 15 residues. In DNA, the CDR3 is TGTGCCAGCAGTGGACTAGCGGGATCCCTCTACGAGCAGTACTTC. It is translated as CASSGLAGSLYEQYF.

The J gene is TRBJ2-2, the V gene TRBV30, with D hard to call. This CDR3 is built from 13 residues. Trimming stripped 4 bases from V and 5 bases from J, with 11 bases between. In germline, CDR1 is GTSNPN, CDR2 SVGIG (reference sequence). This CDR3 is CAWTVPATGELFF. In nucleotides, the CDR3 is TGTGCCTGGACTGTCCCCGCGACCGGGGAGCTGTTTTTT.

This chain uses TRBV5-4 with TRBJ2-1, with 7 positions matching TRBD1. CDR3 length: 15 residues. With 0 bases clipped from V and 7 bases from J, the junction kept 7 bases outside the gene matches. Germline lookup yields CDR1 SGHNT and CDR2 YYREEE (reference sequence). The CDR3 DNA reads TGTGCCAGCAGCTTGGGACAGGGATTTCAAAATGAGCAGTTCTTC. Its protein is CASSLGQGFQNEQFF.

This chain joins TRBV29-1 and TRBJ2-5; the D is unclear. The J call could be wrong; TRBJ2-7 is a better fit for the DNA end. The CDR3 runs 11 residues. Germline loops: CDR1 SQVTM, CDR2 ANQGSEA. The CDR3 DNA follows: TGCAGCGTTACTGCTAGCTACGAGCAGTACTTC. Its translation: CSVTASYEQYF.

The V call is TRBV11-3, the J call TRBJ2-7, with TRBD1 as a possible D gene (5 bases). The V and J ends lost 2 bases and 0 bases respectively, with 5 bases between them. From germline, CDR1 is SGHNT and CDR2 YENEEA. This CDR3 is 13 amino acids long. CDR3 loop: CASSLQGSYEQYF. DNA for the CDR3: TGTGCCAGCAGCTTACAGGGCTCCTACGAGCAGTACTTC.

CDR3 sequence reads: CASSQEVDVGRAYNEQFF. CDR3 nucleotide sequence: TGCGCCAGCAGCCAAGAAGTAGATGTCGGGAGGGCCTACAATGAGCAGTTCTTC. The V gene is TRBV4-3, the J gene TRBJ2-1; 8 nucleotides agree with TRBD2. The CDR3 sequence is 18 residues long. Losses at the gene ends were 0 bases for V and 2 bases for J; bases not matched to a gene: 9. The germline V gene has CDR1 LGHNA and CDR2 YSLEER.

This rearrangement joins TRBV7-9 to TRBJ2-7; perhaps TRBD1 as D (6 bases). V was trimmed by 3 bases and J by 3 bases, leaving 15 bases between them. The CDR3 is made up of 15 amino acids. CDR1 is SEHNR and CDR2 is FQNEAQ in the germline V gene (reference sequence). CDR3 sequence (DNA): TGTGCCAGCAGCTTGTTCCACCGGGACATCTACGAGCAGTACTTC. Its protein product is CASSLFHRDIYEQYF.

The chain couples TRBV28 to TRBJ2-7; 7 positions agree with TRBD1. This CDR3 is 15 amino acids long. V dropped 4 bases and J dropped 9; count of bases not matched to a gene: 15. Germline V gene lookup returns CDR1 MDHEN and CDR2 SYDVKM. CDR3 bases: TGTGCCAGCAGTTCTACAGGGGAACAGTACGTGGGGCAGTACTTC. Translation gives CASSSTGEQYVGQYF.

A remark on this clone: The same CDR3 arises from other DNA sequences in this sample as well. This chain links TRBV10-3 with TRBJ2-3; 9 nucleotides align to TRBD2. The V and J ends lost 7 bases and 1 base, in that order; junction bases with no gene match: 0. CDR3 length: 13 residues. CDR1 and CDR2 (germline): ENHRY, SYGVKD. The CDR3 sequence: CAITSGGTDTQYF. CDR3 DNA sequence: TGTGCCATCACTAGCGGGGGCACAGATACGCAGTATTTT.

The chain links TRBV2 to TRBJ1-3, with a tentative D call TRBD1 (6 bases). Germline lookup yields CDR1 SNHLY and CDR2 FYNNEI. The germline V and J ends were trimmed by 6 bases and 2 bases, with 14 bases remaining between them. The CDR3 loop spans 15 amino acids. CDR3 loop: CASSGRRGPGNTIYF. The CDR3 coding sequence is TGTGCCAGCAGCGGCCGCAGGGGACCTGGAAACACCATATATTTT.

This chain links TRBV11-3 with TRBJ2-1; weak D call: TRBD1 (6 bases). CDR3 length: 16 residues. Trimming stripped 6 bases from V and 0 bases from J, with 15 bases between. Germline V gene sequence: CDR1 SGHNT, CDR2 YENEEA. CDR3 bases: TGTGCCAGCAGATTGGACAGTATCAGCTCCTACAATGAGCAGTTCTTC. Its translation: CASRLDSISSYNEQFF.

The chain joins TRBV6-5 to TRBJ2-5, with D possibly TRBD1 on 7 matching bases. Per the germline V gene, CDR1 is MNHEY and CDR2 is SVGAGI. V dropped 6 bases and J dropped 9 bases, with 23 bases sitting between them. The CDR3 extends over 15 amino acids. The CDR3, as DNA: TGTGCCAGCAGAAGAGGGGGCGGGGACGCGTTGGCCCAGTACTTC. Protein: CASRRGGGDALAQYF.